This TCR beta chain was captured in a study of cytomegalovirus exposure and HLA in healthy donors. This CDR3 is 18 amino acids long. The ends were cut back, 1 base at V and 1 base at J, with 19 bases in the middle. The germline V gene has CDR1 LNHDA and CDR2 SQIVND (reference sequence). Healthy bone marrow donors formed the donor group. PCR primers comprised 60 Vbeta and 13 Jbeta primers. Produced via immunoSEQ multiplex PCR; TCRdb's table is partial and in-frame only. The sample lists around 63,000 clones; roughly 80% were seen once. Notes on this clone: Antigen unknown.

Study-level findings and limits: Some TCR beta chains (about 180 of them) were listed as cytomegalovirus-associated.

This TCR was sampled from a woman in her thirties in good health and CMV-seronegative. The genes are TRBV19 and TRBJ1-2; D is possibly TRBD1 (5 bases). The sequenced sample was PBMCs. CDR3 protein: CASSIVLSSRGGNYGYTF. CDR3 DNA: TGTGCCAGTAGTATAGTCTTAAGTTCAAGGGGTGGTAACTATGGCTACACCTTC.